These 17 T cell receptor beta chains came from one sample sequenced in a study of PD-L1 blockade in urothelial cancer. The time point was: pretreatment peripheral blood. Generated by immunoSEQ multiplex PCR, the TCRdb table keeps only in-frame clones and is missing some. Among tens of thousands of clones listed, almost 90% were seen once. This sample comprised PBMCs, obtained around atezolizumab (anti-PD-L1) treatment. The source of these receptors is a man in his sixties or seventies with urothelial cancer.

As DNA, the CDR3 is TGTGCCAGTAGTTCTACAGGGAGTTCCTACGAGCAGTACTTC. Protein sequence: CASSSTGSSYEQYF. The chain carries TRBV19 and TRBJ2-7; possibly TRBD1 for D (6 bases). The germline CDR1 and CDR2 sequences are LNHDA and SQIVND (reference sequence). V was trimmed by 5 bases and J by 1 base, leaving 12 bases between them. This CDR3 is built from 14 residues.

J is TRBJ2-1 and V is TRBV7-9; 13 nucleotides match TRBD2. V was pared by 5 bases and J by 5 bases, with 15 bases of the junction left unmatched. The CDR3 is 19 residues long. Germline loops: CDR1 SEHNR, CDR2 FQNEAQ (reference sequence). CDR3 sequence (DNA): TGTGCCAGCAGCCCGCGGACTAGCGGGAGTCAGCGGGAGGACAATGAGCAGTTCTTC. The encoded protein is CASSPRTSGSQREDNEQFF.

The chain uses TRBV7-2 and TRBJ2-1; 8 positions match TRBD1. The CDR3 contains 15 residues. With 5 bases clipped from V and 0 bases from J, the junction kept 3 bases outside the gene matches. CDR1 and CDR2 (germline): SGHTA, FQGNSA. The CDR3 loop reads CASSQDRDSYNEQFF. The CDR3 coding sequence is TGTGCCAGCAGCCAGGACAGGGACTCCTACAATGAGCAGTTCTTC.

The rearrangement links TRBV4-1 to TRBJ2-3; 8 bases match TRBD2. V shed 1 base, J shed 4 bases, and the junction held 4 bases outside the gene matches. The CDR3 covers 15 residues. The germline CDR1 and CDR2 sequences are MGHRA and YSYEKL. CDR3 region: CASSQGPAGADTQYF. CDR3 nucleotide sequence: TGCGCCAGCAGCCAAGGGCCAGCGGGAGCAGATACGCAGTATTTT.

The gene calls are TRBV28 and TRBJ2-7; weak D call: TRBD1 (5 bases). The V gene lost 6 bases and the J gene lost 3 bases, with 24 bases spanning the gap. This CDR3 comprises 17 residues. Germline V CDR1 and CDR2: MDHEN, SYDVKM. The CDR3 reads CASRTLNGATALYEQYF. The CDR3 DNA sequence: TGTGCCAGCAGGACCCTGAATGGGGCGACCGCTCTCTACGAGCAGTACTTC.

This rearrangement joins TRBV5-1 to TRBJ1-1; D may be TRBD1 (5 bases). There are 14 residues in the CDR3. V was clipped by 2 bases and J by 5 bases, with 13 bases between them. Germline values: CDR1 SGHRS, CDR2 YFSETQ. The CDR3 sequence is CASSFRDSLTEAFF. CDR3 DNA sequence: TGCGCCAGCAGCTTTAGGGACTCACTAACTGAAGCTTTCTTT.

V and J are TRBV28 and TRBJ2-2; 9 nucleotides line up with TRBD2. Germline loops: CDR1 MDHEN, CDR2 SYDVKM. The CDR3 consists of 16 residues. V shed 5 bases and J 5 bases; nucleotides not matched to a gene: 9. Here the CDR3 reads CASSRTGTSLTGELFF. DNA of the CDR3: TGTGCCAGCAGTCGCACCGGGACTAGCCTTACCGGGGAGCTGTTTTTT.

CDR3 bases: TGCAGCGTTGTTGACAGACCTTCGGGCTATGGCTACACCTTC. Protein product: CSVVDRPSGYGYTF. This chain links TRBV29-1 with TRBJ1-2; D is possibly TRBD1 (5 bases). Germline loops: CDR1 SQVTM, CDR2 ANQGSEA. CDR3 length: 14 amino acids. Trimming removed 4 bases at V and 4 bases at J, with 16 bases between. The full variable domain, its missing parts supplied by reference TRBV29-1 and TRBJ1-2, is SAVISQKPSRDICQRGTSLTIQCQVDSQVTMMFWYRQQPGQSLTLIATANQGSEATYESGFVIDKFPISRPNLTFSTLTVSNMSPEDSSIYLCSVVDRPSGYGYTFGSGTRLTVV.

The chain couples TRBV2 to TRBJ2-1; unclear D gene. V shed 7 bases and J shed 6 bases, with 10 bases lying between them. Germline CDR1 SNHLY, CDR2 FYNNEI. This CDR3 spans 12 amino acids. CDR3 amino acids: CASIESINEQFF. The DNA of the CDR3 is TGTGCCAGCATTGAGTCAATCAATGAGCAGTTCTTC.

CDR3 bases: TGTGCCAGCAGTCTAACAACTAATGAAAAACTGTTTTTT. It is translated as CASSLTTNEKLFF. The genes are TRBV28 and TRBJ1-4; D unclear. V lost 5 bases and J 0 bases, leaving 4 bases between the germline ends. Germline lookup yields CDR1 MDHEN and CDR2 SYDVKM. There are 13 residues in the CDR3.

The chain couples TRBV25-1 to TRBJ1-1; 9 bases match TRBD1. This CDR3 comprises 14 residues. Germline trimming cut 6 bases from V and 1 base from J; bases unmatched to any gene: 3. In germline, CDR1 is MGHDK, CDR2 SYGVNS. In nucleotides, the CDR3 is TGTGCCAGCAGGGGGACAGGGCCGAACACTGAAGCTTTCTTT. Encoded protein: CASRGTGPNTEAFF.

The chain couples TRBV11-1 to TRBJ2-1; 10 bases fit TRBD2. The CDR3 is 17 amino acids. The germline gives CDR1 SGHAT, CDR2 FQDESV (reference sequence). V was pared by 5 bases and J by 1 base, with 8 bases of the junction left unmatched. DNA of the CDR3: TGTGCCAGCAGCCCGAGCCGGACTAGCGGATCCTACAATGAGCAGTTCTTC. Translation gives CASSPSRTSGSYNEQFF.

V is TRBV10-2 and J is TRBJ2-7; 7 positions agree with TRBD1. Germline V CDR1 and CDR2: WSHSY, SAAADI. V lost 11 bases to trimming and J lost 5 bases; unmatched junction nucleotides: 12. CDR3 size: 13 residues. CDR3 sequence: CASWGQGDHEQYF. The CDR3 region has the DNA TGCGCCTCCTGGGGCCAGGGGGACCACGAGCAGTACTTC.

The chain combines TRBV11-3 with TRBJ2-7, with TRBD1 as a possible D gene (6 bases). The CDR3 sequence is 16 residues long. V lost 5 bases, J lost 5 bases, and 22 bases lay in between. The germline V gene has CDR1 SGHNT and CDR2 YENEEA. CDR3 coding DNA: TGTGCCAGCAGCAATAAGTACAGGGTAAGCTCGAACGAGCAGTACTTC. Translation: CASSNKYRVSSNEQYF.

This clone was seen a handful of times. This chain joins TRBV30 and TRBJ1-5, with D perhaps matching TRBD1 (5 bases). Germline V gives CDR1 GTSNPN, CDR2 SVGIG (reference sequence). This CDR3 comprises 14 residues. V was shortened by 1 base and J by 7 bases, with 14 bases between the two germline ends. CDR3 nucleotide sequence: TGTGCCTGGAGTGAGACAAGGGGTAGCCAGCCCCAGCATTTT. It translates to CAWSETRGSQPQHF.

The genes are TRBV5-1 and TRBJ2-3, with 11 nucleotides matching TRBD2. The CDR3 totals 18 residues. Trimming cost V 4 bases and J 1 base; bases outside gene matches: 11. The germline V gene encodes CDR1 SGHRS and CDR2 YFSETQ. CDR3 DNA sequence: TGCGCCAGCAGCCGGACTAGCGGGCCAGTCCGCGGCACAGATACGCAGTATTTT. Translated: CASSRTSGPVRGTDTQYF.

The J gene is TRBJ2-7, the V gene TRBV5-1; tentative D call: TRBD1 (6 bases). This CDR3 region has 14 residues. The germline gives CDR1 SGHRS, CDR2 YFSETQ. V was cut by 7 bases and J by 4 bases, with 18 bases left in between. The CDR3 protein is CASSLSGQIYEQYF. CDR3 in DNA: TGCGCCAGCTCCCTCAGCGGACAGATTTACGAGCAGTACTTC.